The 20 T cell receptor beta chains presented below share a single source sample, sequenced in a study of T-cell reconstitution after alpha-beta-depleted transplantation in children. TCRbeta library construction was performed incorporating unique molecular identifiers. TCRdb independently ran MiXCR on the PCR reads; one entry per CDR3 protein. The table includes approximately 82,000 distinct CDR3 sequences, roughly a sixth detected once. Source: PBMCs, mostly from graft donor cells, taken 180 days after TCRalphabeta/CD19-depleted stem cell transplant. The receptors here all came from a male patient under 10 years old who had a stem cell transplant for acute lymphoblastic leukemia, so the T cells may come from the graft donor.

J is TRBJ2-7 and V is TRBV6-5, with D maybe TRBD1 (6 bases). V lost 7 bases to trimming and J lost 8 bases, with 15 bases between them. There are 12 residues in the CDR3. Germline V gene data show CDR1 as MNHEY and CDR2 as SVGAGI. CDR3 DNA sequence: TGTGCCAGCAAACCAAATGGACAGAAGCAGTACTTC. Translating gives CASKPNGQKQYF.

This rearrangement joins TRBV7-2 to TRBJ2-7; no definite D call. Trimming stripped 3 bases from V and 3 bases from J, with 12 bases between. The CDR3 runs 14 residues. CDR1 is SGHTA, CDR2 FQGNSA, per germline. CDR3 nucleotide sequence: TGTGCCAGCAGCTTCAGACTCAACAGCTACGAGCAGTACTTC. Translating gives CASSFRLNSYEQYF.

This clonotype appeared a few times. This sequence joins TRBV12-3 or TRBV12-4 and TRBJ2-3, with D possibly matching TRBD2 (6 bases). Trimming left V 2 bases short and J 4 bases short, with 13 bases between. This CDR3 contains 15 residues. CDR3 sequence: CASSLPAGYSDTQYF. The CDR3 nucleotides read TGTGCCAGCAGTTTACCTGCGGGGTATTCAGATACGCAGTATTTT.

This chain uses TRBV27 with TRBJ1-1, with TRBD1 as a possible D gene (6 bases). From germline, CDR1 is MNHEY and CDR2 SMNVEV (reference sequence). Trimming stripped 4 bases from V and 0 bases from J, with 9 bases between. The CDR3 consists of 14 residues. The CDR3 reads CASSSGQLNTEAFF. Here the CDR3 DNA reads TGTGCCAGCAGTTCCGGACAGCTGAACACTGAAGCTTTCTTT.

The chain carries TRBV2 and TRBJ2-5; 8 bases align to TRBD2. The CDR3 is 18 residues long. Germline V lookup: CDR1 SNHLY, CDR2 FYNNEI. CDR3 sequence (DNA): TGTACCTTCAGAGTTTTTCGACGGGGACTAGGCGGCGGAGAGACCCAGTACTTC. It specifies CTFRVFRRGLGGGETQYF.

The genes are TRBV12-3 or TRBV12-4 and TRBJ2-5; 8 nucleotides align to TRBD1. V was clipped by 3 bases and J by 3 bases; unmatched bases: 6. This CDR3 is 15 amino acids long. The CDR3 DNA sequence: TGTGCCAGCAGTTTCCGCCGGACAGGGAAAGAGACCCAGTACTTC. It encodes CASSFRRTGKETQYF.

This clonotype occurred a few times. This chain uses TRBV20-1 with TRBJ2-3; D might be TRBD2 (5 bases). CDR3 length equals 11 residues. Germline lookup yields CDR1 DFQATT and CDR2 SNEGSKA (reference sequence). Trimming took 2 bases from V and 9 from J, leaving 9 bases between them. The CDR3 loop reads CSARSPGTQYF. Written as DNA, the CDR3 is TGCAGTGCTAGATCCCCGGGGACGCAGTATTTT.

The CDR3 DNA follows: TGTGCCAGCATTCCCCTAGGACAGGGAAACACTGAAGCTTTCTTT. It translates to CASIPLGQGNTEAFF. The J gene is TRBJ1-1, the V gene TRBV4-2, with 8 bases lining up with TRBD1. The CDR3 consists of 15 residues. With 7 bases clipped from V and 2 bases from J, the junction kept 9 bases outside the gene matches. Germline CDR1 LGHNA, CDR2 YNFKEQ.

This clonotype was detected a few times. The V and J genes are TRBV20-1 and TRBJ2-7, with D uncertain. CDR1 is DFQATT, CDR2 SNEGSKA, per germline (reference sequence). V lost 5 bases and J lost 6, with 23 bases in between. CDR3 size: 15 residues. This chain's CDR3 is CSAFGIGKGLSEQYF. CDR3 in DNA: TGCAGTGCTTTTGGGATTGGGAAGGGTTTAAGCGAGCAGTACTTC.

The sample holds many counts of this clonotype. The chain carries TRBV10-3 and TRBJ2-3; D not certain. Germline V gives CDR1 ENHRY, CDR2 SYGVKD. The CDR3 is made up of 18 amino acids. V shed 2 bases and J shed 6 bases, with 24 bases lying between them. The CDR3 loop is CAISEGKPGAKISDTQYF. The CDR3 DNA is TGTGCCATCAGTGAGGGAAAACCGGGCGCTAAGATTTCGGATACGCAGTATTTT.

The chain combines TRBV9 with TRBJ2-3, with D possibly matching TRBD2 (7 bases). V was clipped by 2 bases and J by 2 bases, with 18 bases between them. This CDR3 spans 17 amino acids. The germline V gene has CDR1 SGDLS and CDR2 YYNGEE. The CDR3 spells CASSVGGGDLPTDTQYF. CDR3 sequence (DNA): TGTGCCAGCAGCGTCGGCGGGGGCGACCTCCCCACAGATACGCAGTATTTT.

This clonotype was recorded many times. The chain carries TRBV20-1 and TRBJ2-3; weak D call: TRBD1 (5 bases). The germline V gene has CDR1 DFQATT and CDR2 SNEGSKA (reference sequence). V was cut by 1 base and J by 4 bases, with 15 bases left in between. This CDR3 spans 15 amino acids. CDR3 region: CSARVPGSRADTQYF. The CDR3, as DNA: TGCAGTGCTAGAGTCCCAGGGTCACGGGCAGATACGCAGTATTTT.

The J gene is TRBJ2-2, the V gene TRBV7-9; TRBD1 is a possible D gene (6 bases). This CDR3 comprises 15 residues. Germline V gives CDR1 SEHNR, CDR2 FQNEAQ (reference sequence). Trimming pared 5 bases from V and 1 base from J, leaving 11 bases between. CDR3 in amino acids: CASSTSQGNTGELFF. In DNA form, the CDR3 reads TGTGCCAGCAGCACCTCACAGGGGAACACCGGGGAGCTGTTTTTT.

This clonotype was counted many times. This CDR3 reads CSARTGQGQPQHF. The DNA for the CDR3 is TGCAGTGCTAGGACTGGGCAGGGTCAGCCCCAGCATTTT. This sequence joins TRBV20-1 and TRBJ1-5; D is perhaps TRBD1 (5 bases). This CDR3 region has 13 residues. Germline-derived CDR1 and CDR2 are DFQATT and SNEGSKA (reference sequence). V shed 3 bases and J shed 6 bases, with 12 bases lying between them.

This clonotype has only a few counts. The CDR3 region is CASSFGAKQPQHF. The CDR3 DNA follows: TGTGCCAGCAGTTTCGGGGCCAAACAGCCCCAGCATTTT. This chain joins TRBV27 and TRBJ1-5, with D possibly matching TRBD1 (5 bases). The CDR3 sequence is 13 residues long. Per the germline V gene, CDR1 is MNHEY and CDR2 is SMNVEV (reference sequence). V was pared by 3 bases and J by 7 bases, with 10 bases between.

The chain carries TRBV5-6 and TRBJ2-7; perhaps TRBD2 as D (6 bases). Between the trimmed V and J ends, which lost 0 bases and 3 bases, there was a span of 19 bases. The CDR3 contains 17 residues. Germline CDR1 reads SGHDT; CDR2 reads YYEEEE. The CDR3 is CASSLEGSQRRGYEQYF. Here the CDR3 DNA reads TGTGCCAGCAGCTTGGAAGGGTCCCAAAGGAGGGGCTACGAGCAGTACTTC.

This chain uses TRBV10-3 with TRBJ2-2; the D gene could be TRBD1 or TRBD2 (5 bases each). The CDR3 spans 16 residues. Germline V gene sequence: CDR1 ENHRY, CDR2 SYGVKD. Deletions cut 4 bases from V and 4 bases from J, with 16 bases between. CDR3 sequence reads: CAISVTYGTSTGELFF. The CDR3 bases are TGTGCCATCAGTGTAACCTACGGGACCTCCACCGGGGAGCTGTTTTTT.

This clonotype showed up just a few times. The chain uses TRBV10-3 and TRBJ2-1, with 8 bases fitting TRBD2. The CDR3 extends over 16 amino acids. Unmatched junction bases numbered 9, after V lost 7 bases and J lost 1 base. The germline V gene encodes CDR1 ENHRY and CDR2 SYGVKD. CDR3 coding DNA: TGTGCCATCACTGCGACTAGCGACGTTTCCTACAATGAGCAGTTCTTC. Translated, it gives CAITATSDVSYNEQFF.

At least ten counts were recorded for this clonotype. In DNA form, the CDR3 reads TGTGCCAGCAGTTTGGGGGGCGTAAGCACAGATACGCAGTATTTT. Its translation: CASSLGGVSTDTQYF. V is TRBV12-3 or TRBV12-4 and J is TRBJ2-3; the D gene could be TRBD1 or TRBD2 (6 bases each). Trimming cost V 3 bases and J 0 bases, with 10 bases left between them. The CDR3 runs to 15 residues.

This clonotype was found a few times. This sequence joins TRBV6-5 and TRBJ2-5; 7 bases match TRBD2. CDR1 MNHEY and CDR2 SVGAGI come from the germline V gene. The junction had 3 bases not matched to a gene; V was cut back by 0 bases and J by 5 bases. The CDR3 is 14 amino acids. The CDR3 coding sequence is TGTGCCAGCAGTTACTCTCTGGGGGGGGAGACCCAGTACTTC. Its protein is CASSYSLGGETQYF.